The T cell receptor (beta chain) described here comes from a study of OX40 agonist ivuxolimab in advanced cancers. About the full investigation: The costimulatory receptor OX40 (CD134) was targeted by ivuxolimab, a fully human IgG2 agonistic monoclonal antibody. In the dose-escalation cohort, more than 80% of patients were male, and the mean age was 60 years with a range of about 20 to 79. Peripheral TCRbeta sequencing aimed to test whether ivuxolimab altered TCR sequence diversity and caused clonal T-cell expansion. Partial responses were achieved by three dose-escalation patients, of whom one had hepatocellular carcinoma and two had cutaneous melanoma. Prior anti-PD-1, anti-PD-L1 or anti-CTLA-4 therapy was permitted, and approximately 40% of dose-escalation patients had received checkpoint inhibitors. Among the roughly 50 dose-escalation patients, roughly 20 had hepatocellular carcinoma, around 15 melanoma, 9 renal cell carcinoma and 9 head and neck cancer. The paper covers the monotherapy dose-escalation part of the phase I ivuxolimab trial, which included N ≈ 57 patients. Intravenous ivuxolimab was administered to patients every 2 weeks at six dose levels: 0.01, 0.1, 0.3, 1.5, 3 and 10 mg/kg.

Patients with a history of autoimmune disease or receiving systemic immunosuppression were excluded from the trial. In every dose cohort, peripheral blood was drawn for TCR sequencing at baseline, cycle 4 day 1, and cycle 7 day 1. Samples were obtained from an open-label, multicenter, first-in-human phase I dose-escalation trial of ivuxolimab. Adults with locally advanced or metastatic melanoma, renal cell, hepatocellular, or head and neck squamous cell carcinoma were enrolled in the trial. Before TCR sequencing, CD4+ and CD8+ T cells were separately sorted from peripheral blood. Trimming removed 2 bases from V and 4 bases from J, leaving 12 bases between the germline ends. The CDR3 goes from the cysteine to the phenylalanine over 15 residues. The DNA shown is the 45-base CDR3, in frame from base 1. CDR1 is given as LNHDA and CDR2 as SQIVND, both from the germline V gene (reference sequence). To sequence the TCRbeta CDR3 region, genomic DNA was isolated from the sorted cells. TCRbeta CDR3 regions were sequenced using the immunoSEQ Assay. TCRdb carries this immuneACCESS record with in-frame sequences only. Its versions omit some clonotypes, under half of them owing to an unresolved V gene in the studies checked, with the rest unexplained. This sample lists 25,000 to 30,000 clones; about 80% were detected once. 11% of the sample is taken by the ten largest.

Worth noting for this clone: Its antigen is unknown. Per-base qualities were not stored, and no clone one base away is much larger.

What the authors observed across the whole study: On average, CD8+ T cells showed more expanded clones than CD4+ T cells after ivuxolimab. Low levels of normalized T-cell clonal expansion were also seen in some patients who did not respond. In the 0.1-3.0 mg/kg groups, partial responders were among the patients with the lowest normalized peripheral clonal expansion, particularly in CD8+ T cells. Which antigens the clonally expanded peripheral T cells were specific for was not determined. At doses from 0.1 to 3.0 mg/kg, clonal expansion was seen in both CD4+ and CD8+ blood T cells between baseline and week 6.

This receptor chain uses TRBV19 and TRBJ2-1; no D segment can be confidently identified. This receptor was obtained from an adult with an advanced solid tumor such as melanoma, head and neck, liver or kidney cancer. The sequencing here drew on CD4+ or CD8+ T cells sorted from blood, taken in a trial of the OX40 agonist ivuxolimab. CDR3 sequence: CASSILPGAYNEQFF. The nucleotide sequence is given as TGTGCCAGTAGTATACTACCAGGAGCTTACAATGAGCAGTTCTTC.